The 32 T cell receptor beta chains given below trace back to one sample, sequenced in a study of cytomegalovirus exposure and HLA in healthy donors. The repertoire was sequenced with immunoSEQ multiplex PCR; TCRdb's copy has only in-frame clones and lacks some. This sample has about 73,000 clones, with roughly 96% found just once. Material for sequencing was PBMCs. All receptors derive from a man between 18 and 29 years old in good health and CMV-seronegative.

The chain joins TRBV6-6 to TRBJ2-7; TRBD1 matches 10 bases. The CDR3 contains 14 residues. Germline V gene data show CDR1 as MNHNY and CDR2 as SVGAGI (reference sequence). J gave up 6 bases and V 2 bases, and 4 bases lay outside the gene matches. The CDR3 DNA reads TGTGCCAGCAGTTACATCGGGACAGGGGCCGAGCAGTACTTC. Amino acid sequence: CASSYIGTGAEQYF.

V gene TRBV14 combines with J gene TRBJ1-1; D is unresolved. Trimming cost V 0 bases and J 4 bases, with 18 bases left between them. This CDR3 is built from 17 residues. Germline CDR1 and CDR2: SGHDN and FVKESK. Written as DNA, the CDR3 is TGTGCCAGCAGCCAAGATCGTTACGTGGAGTGGTCCACTGAAGCTTTCTTT. Protein: CASSQDRYVEWSTEAFF.

The chain links TRBV5-6 to TRBJ1-1; D is undetermined. From germline, CDR1 is SGHDT and CDR2 YYEEEE. This CDR3 has 12 residues. Trimming stripped 1 base from V and 5 bases from J, with 6 bases between. CDR3 sequence: CASSLRGTEAFF. The CDR3 region has the DNA TGTGCCAGCAGCTTGCGAGGGACTGAAGCTTTCTTT.

The chain carries TRBV6-5 and TRBJ1-6, with a possible D match to TRBD1 (5 bases). The CDR3 length is 14 residues. CDR1 is MNHEY, CDR2 SVGAGI, per germline. DNA for the CDR3: TGTGCAACGGGGGTCATAACGTCGGATTCACCCCTCCACTTT. It yields the protein CATGVITSDSPLHF.

The chain carries TRBV7-9 and TRBJ2-2, with TRBD1 matching 8 bases. This CDR3 contains 16 residues. The ends lost 5 bases at V and 1 base at J; junction bases unmatched: 6. From germline, CDR1 is SEHNR and CDR2 FQNEAQ (reference sequence). This CDR3 is CASSRWTGRNTGELFF. The CDR3 DNA is TGTGCCAGCAGCCGCTGGACAGGGAGGAACACCGGGGAGCTGTTTTTT.

In nucleotides, the CDR3 is TGTGCCAGCAGTCAAGCGACAGGGACGAAGGGTGGCTACACCTTC. Its protein product is CASSQATGTKGGYTF. The chain links TRBV28 to TRBJ1-2, with 7 bases identical to TRBD1. The J segment lost 7 bases and the V segment lost 5 bases, leaving 13 bases of the junction unmatched. Germline-derived CDR1 and CDR2 are MDHEN and SYDVKM. The CDR3 length is 15 residues.

CDR3 loop: CASSVGGDTEAFF. CDR3 nucleotide sequence: TGTGCCAGCAGCGTAGGCGGAGACACTGAAGCTTTCTTT. The V gene is TRBV9, the J gene TRBJ1-1; no reliable D call. The germline V gene encodes CDR1 SGDLS and CDR2 YYNGEE. The CDR3 is 13 amino acids. V lost 0 bases and J 3 bases, leaving 6 bases between the germline ends.

The V and J genes are TRBV18 and TRBJ1-4; perhaps TRBD1 as D (5 bases). Trimming left V 4 bases short and J 7 bases short, with 13 bases between. CDR1 is KGHSH, CDR2 LQKENI, per germline. The CDR3 is made up of 14 amino acids. The CDR3 sequence is CASSRAGTGEKLFF. Written as DNA, the CDR3 is TGTGCCAGCTCACGAGCGGGGACTGGTGAAAAACTGTTTTTT.

This sequence joins TRBV9 and TRBJ1-2; 9 bases are a match to TRBD1. V lost 4 bases, J lost 7 bases, and 8 bases stayed unmatched. CDR3 length: 14 residues. Germline V CDR1 and CDR2: SGDLS, YYNGEE. In nucleotides, the CDR3 is TGTGCCAGCAGCCCCACAGGGGGCTCGGTTGGCTACACCTTC. Residues: CASSPTGGSVGYTF.

This chain links TRBV7-9 with TRBJ2-2; 9 bases fit TRBD1. Germline CDR1 SEHNR, CDR2 FQNEAQ (reference sequence). V shed 4 bases, J shed 1 base, and the junction held 4 bases outside the gene matches. The CDR3 consists of 16 residues. The CDR3 bases are TGTGCCAGCAGCTCCCGGACAGGGGAGAACACCGGGGAGCTGTTTTTT. Translation gives CASSSRTGENTGELFF.

This clone is a singleton in its sample. This chain connects TRBV6-1 to TRBJ2-2; tentative D call: TRBD1 (5 bases). The CDR3 runs 16 residues. Germline V gene lookup returns CDR1 MNHNS and CDR2 SASEGT. Trimming cost V 1 base and J 8 bases, with 17 bases left between them. This CDR3 reads CASSEDANTGTGELFF. CDR3 coding DNA: TGTGCCAGCAGTGAAGATGCGAATACAGGAACTGGGGAGCTGTTTTTT.

This chain links TRBV28 with TRBJ2-7, with 8 bases lining up with TRBD1. This CDR3 has 14 residues. The V gene end was trimmed by 6 bases and the J gene end by 7 bases; junction bases not matched to a gene: 11. Germline V gene lookup returns CDR1 MDHEN and CDR2 SYDVKM. Here the CDR3 DNA reads TGTGCCAGCAGCTCCGACAGGGGAGAAAAAGAGCAGTACTTC. Amino acid sequence: CASSSDRGEKEQYF.

The chain couples TRBV30 to TRBJ2-1; 8 bases agree with TRBD2. The CDR3 spans 12 residues. CDR1 is GTSNPN and CDR2 is SVGIG in the germline V gene (reference sequence). Losses at the gene ends were 2 bases for V and 12 bases for J; bases not matched to a gene: 6. The CDR3 DNA reads as TGTGCCTGGAGTCGGGCGGGGGGTGTGCAGTTCTTC. Translation gives CAWSRAGGVQFF.

The V gene is TRBV6-1, the J gene TRBJ2-7, with 12 positions matching TRBD2. The CDR3 covers 15 residues. CDR1 MNHNS and CDR2 SASEGT come from the germline V gene. V dropped 6 bases and J dropped 4; count of bases not matched to a gene: 7. Here the CDR3 reads CASRDLAGGPYEQYF. The CDR3 nucleotides read TGTGCCAGCAGGGACCTAGCGGGGGGGCCGTACGAGCAGTACTTC.

The V call is TRBV27, the J call TRBJ2-1; the match to TRBD1 covers 7 bases. This CDR3 has 15 amino acids. Germline V gene data show CDR1 as MNHEY and CDR2 as SMNVEV (reference sequence). V gave up 4 bases and J gave up 4 bases; unmatched junction bases: 7. CDR3 residues: CASSWGTARYNEQFF. Here the CDR3 DNA reads TGTGCCAGCAGTTGGGGGACAGCCCGTTACAATGAGCAGTTCTTC.

This chain links TRBV25-1 with TRBJ2-1; TRBD2 might be the D (7 bases). The length of the CDR3 is 14 residues. V was trimmed by 4 bases and J by 4 bases, leaving 11 bases between them. The germline V gene has CDR1 MGHDK and CDR2 SYGVNS. The CDR3 sequence: CASSGGGEYNEQFF. In nucleotides, the CDR3 is TGTGCCAGCAGTGGAGGGGGGGAGTACAATGAGCAGTTCTTC.

This clone appeared once. The chain is built from TRBV29-1 and TRBJ2-7; no clear D gene. CDR1 and CDR2 from the germline V gene are SQVTM and ANQGSEA. The CDR3 covers 10 residues. Deletions cut 7 bases from V and 4 bases from J, with 8 bases between. CDR3 bases: TGCAGCGCCGGAGAATACGAGCAGTACTTC. Translation gives CSAGEYEQYF.

This chain connects TRBV7-3 to TRBJ1-2; TRBD1 might be the D (6 bases). The V and J ends lost 3 bases and 8 bases respectively, with 13 bases between them. The CDR3 extends over 13 amino acids. CDR1 and CDR2 from the germline V gene are SGHTA and FQGTGA. Here the CDR3 DNA reads TGTGCCAGCAGCTTTACACAGGGCTGGGGCTACACCTTC. Protein: CASSFTQGWGYTF.

The chain couples TRBV2 to TRBJ2-1; 8 nucleotides match TRBD2. The CDR3 spans 15 residues. Unmatched junction bases numbered 12, after V lost 6 bases and J lost 8 bases. CDR1 is SNHLY and CDR2 is FYNNEI in the germline V gene. CDR3 bases: TGTGCCAGCAGGAGAGACGGGGGGGCCTTGGATGAGCAGTTCTTC. Its translation: CASRRDGGALDEQFF. The full variable domain, in which reference TRBV2 and TRBJ2-1 provide the parts outside the CDR3, is EPEVTQTPSHQVTQMGQEVILRCVPISNHLYFYWYRQILGQKVEFLVSFYNNEISEKSEIFDDQFSVERPDGSNFTLKIRSTKLEDSAMYFCASRRDGGALDEQFFGPGTRLTVL.

This chain joins TRBV27 and TRBJ2-1; D is perhaps TRBD2 (6 bases). Germline V gene sequence: CDR1 MNHEY, CDR2 SMNVEV (reference sequence). With 6 bases removed from V and 5 bases from J, the gap between germline ends came to 20 bases. CDR3 length: 16 residues. The chain's CDR3 is CASRNWGLTRNNEQFF. The CDR3 bases are TGTGCCAGCAGGAACTGGGGACTCACTCGAAACAATGAGCAGTTCTTC.

The rearrangement links TRBV7-7 to TRBJ2-1; TRBD2 aligns across 8 bases. The germline gives CDR1 SSHAT, CDR2 FNYEAQ (reference sequence). Trimming took 5 bases from V and 2 from J; bases not matched to a gene: 8. The CDR3 consists of 16 residues. The CDR3 bases are TGTGCCAGCAGCCAGAGCCCCGGGGGGGCCTACAATGAGCAGTTCTTC. It is translated as CASSQSPGGAYNEQFF.

V usage is TRBV13 and J usage is TRBJ1-1, with a possible D match to TRBD1 (5 bases). The ends were cut back, 5 bases at V and 4 bases at J, with 20 bases in the middle. This CDR3 region has 16 residues. Germline V CDR1 and CDR2: PRHDT, FYEKMQ (reference sequence). CDR3 sequence: CASSPSPGTGGTEAFF. Written as DNA, the CDR3 is TGTGCCAGCAGCCCTTCTCCTGGGACGGGGGGCACTGAAGCTTTCTTT.

V is TRBV9 and J is TRBJ1-2, with 7 bases matching TRBD1. CDR1 and CDR2 (germline): SGDLS, YYNGEE. The CDR3 loop spans 15 amino acids. V was pared by 3 bases and J by 3 bases, with 8 bases of the junction left unmatched. The DNA for the CDR3 is TGTGCCAGCAGCGGAGGGGGCGGGTGGGACTATGGCTACACCTTC. Protein product: CASSGGGGWDYGYTF.

The chain links TRBV29-1 to TRBJ1-1; a weak D match, TRBD1 (5 bases). Deletions cut 4 bases from V and 1 base from J, with 13 bases between. Germline assignment: CDR1 SQVTM and CDR2 ANQGSEA. The CDR3 totals 14 residues. CDR3 protein: CSVVGRQGNTEAFF. DNA of the CDR3: TGCAGCGTTGTGGGCCGGCAGGGGAACACTGAAGCTTTCTTT. Combining the CDR3 with reference TRBV29-1 and TRBJ1-1 gives the whole variable domain SAVISQKPSRDICQRGTSLTIQCQVDSQVTMMFWYRQQPGQSLTLIATANQGSEATYESGFVIDKFPISRPNLTFSTLTVSNMSPEDSSIYLCSVVGRQGNTEAFFGQGTRLTVV.

The V and J genes are TRBV18 and TRBJ1-4; D call uncertain. V lost 3 bases and J 2 bases, leaving 13 bases between the germline ends. CDR1 and CDR2 (germline): KGHSH, LQKENI. The CDR3 is 16 amino acids. The CDR3: CASSPPRFGTNEKLFF. CDR3 nucleotides: TGTGCCAGCTCACCGCCCAGGTTTGGGACTAATGAAAAACTGTTTTTT.

The chain links TRBV18 to TRBJ1-3, with unresolved D. V was cut by 3 bases and J by 0 bases, with 15 bases left in between. The CDR3 runs 17 residues. Germline V gives CDR1 KGHSH, CDR2 LQKENI. CDR3 sequence reads: CASSPTTADFSGNTIYF. The CDR3 DNA sequence: TGTGCCAGCTCACCGACAACCGCAGATTTCTCTGGAAACACCATATATTTT.

V and J are TRBV7-2 and TRBJ2-3; 9 bases align to TRBD2. The CDR3 loop spans 16 amino acids. V shed 3 bases and J 2 bases; nucleotides not matched to a gene: 6. The germline gives CDR1 SGHTA, CDR2 FQGNSA. The CDR3 bases are TGTGCCAGCAGCTTGAATGGACTAGCGATCACAGATACGCAGTATTTT. Its translation is CASSLNGLAITDTQYF.

This chain links TRBV5-1 with TRBJ2-2; D is undetermined. The V end was cut by 7 bases, the J end by 5 bases, with 9 bases between. Germline V gene sequence: CDR1 SGHRS, CDR2 YFSETQ. CDR3 length: 12 amino acids. The CDR3: CASALETGELFF. In nucleotides, the CDR3 is TGCGCCAGCGCTTTGGAGACCGGGGAGCTGTTTTTT.

V is TRBV2 and J is TRBJ1-2; 7 bases agree with TRBD1. CDR1 is SNHLY, CDR2 FYNNEI, per germline. The CDR3 runs to 14 residues. Losses at the gene ends were 1 base for V and 7 bases for J; bases not matched to a gene: 6. DNA of the CDR3: TGTGCCAGCAGTGAAGAGACAGGGATGTCTGGCTACACCTTC. This codes for CASSEETGMSGYTF.

The chain joins TRBV7-9 to TRBJ2-2; D perhaps matches TRBD2 (7 bases). Germline lookup yields CDR1 SEHNR and CDR2 FQNEAQ (reference sequence). CDR3 size: 15 residues. The ends were cut back, 7 bases at V and 4 bases at J, with 16 bases in the middle. CDR3 in DNA: TGTGCCAGCAAATCCGCGGGGGCCCCCACCGGGGAGCTGTTTTTT. Translating gives CASKSAGAPTGELFF.

The CDR3 bases are TGTGCCAGCAGCCCCCCCGGGGTCCAAGAGACCCAGTACTTC. Encoded protein: CASSPPGVQETQYF. The chain uses TRBV11-3 and TRBJ2-5; a possible D gene is TRBD2 (5 bases). CDR3 length: 14 residues. Germline V CDR1 and CDR2: SGHNT, YENEEA. V was shortened by 5 bases and J by 1 base, with 11 bases between the two germline ends. Filled out from reference TRBV11-3 and TRBJ2-5, the complete variable domain reads EAGVVQSPRYKIIEKKQPVAFWCNPISGHNTLYWYLQNLGQGPELLIRYENEEAVDDSQLPKDRFSAERLKGVDSTLKIQPAELGDSAVYLCASSPPGVQETQYFGPGTRLLVL.

In DNA, the CDR3 is TGTGCCAGCAGCCAAGTCCTTAAATCCAATACAGGGGCCTACGAGCAGTACTTC. This gives the protein CASSQVLKSNTGAYEQYF. This chain links TRBV14 with TRBJ2-7; 7 bases align to TRBD1. The CDR3 contains 18 residues. CDR1 is SGHDN and CDR2 is FVKESK in the germline V gene. Germline trimming cut 1 base from V and 2 bases from J; bases unmatched to any gene: 14.